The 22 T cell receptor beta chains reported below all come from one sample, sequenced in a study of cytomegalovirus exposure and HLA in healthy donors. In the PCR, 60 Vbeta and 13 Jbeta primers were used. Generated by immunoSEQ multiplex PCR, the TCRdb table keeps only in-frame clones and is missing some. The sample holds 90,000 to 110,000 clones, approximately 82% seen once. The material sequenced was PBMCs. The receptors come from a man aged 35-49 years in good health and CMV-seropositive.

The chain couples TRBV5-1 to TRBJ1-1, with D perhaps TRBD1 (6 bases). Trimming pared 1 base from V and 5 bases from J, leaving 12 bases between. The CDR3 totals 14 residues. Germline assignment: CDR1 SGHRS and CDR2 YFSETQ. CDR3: CASSLSGASTEAFF. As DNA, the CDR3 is TGCGCCAGCAGCTTGTCAGGGGCGAGTACTGAAGCTTTCTTT.

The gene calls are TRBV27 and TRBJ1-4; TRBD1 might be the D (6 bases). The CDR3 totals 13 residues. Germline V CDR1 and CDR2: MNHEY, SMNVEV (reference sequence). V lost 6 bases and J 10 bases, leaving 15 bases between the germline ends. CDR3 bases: TGTGCCAGCAGCCTTGTTAGGGGGGGAAAACTGTTTTTT. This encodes CASSLVRGGKLFF.

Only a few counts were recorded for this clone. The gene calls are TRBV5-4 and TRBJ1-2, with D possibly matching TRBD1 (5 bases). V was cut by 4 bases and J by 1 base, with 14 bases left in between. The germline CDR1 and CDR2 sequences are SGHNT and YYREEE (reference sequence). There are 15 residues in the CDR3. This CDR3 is CASSRQTADNYGYTF. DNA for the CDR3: TGTGCCAGCAGCCGACAGACAGCCGATAACTATGGCTACACCTTC.

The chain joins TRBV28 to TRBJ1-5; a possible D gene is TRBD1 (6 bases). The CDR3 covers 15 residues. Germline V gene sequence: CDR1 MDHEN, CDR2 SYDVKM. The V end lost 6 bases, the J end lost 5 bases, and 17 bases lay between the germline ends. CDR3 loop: CASRESKRGYQPQHF. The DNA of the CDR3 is TGTGCCAGCAGAGAGAGTAAGAGGGGGTATCAGCCCCAGCATTTT.

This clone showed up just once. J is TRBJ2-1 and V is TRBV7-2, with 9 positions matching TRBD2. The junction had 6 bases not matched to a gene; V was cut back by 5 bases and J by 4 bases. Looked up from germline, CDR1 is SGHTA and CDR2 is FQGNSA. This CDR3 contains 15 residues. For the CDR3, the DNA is TGTGCCAGCAGCGCCTTGAGCGGGAGGTACAATGAGCAGTTCTTC. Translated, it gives CASSALSGRYNEQFF.

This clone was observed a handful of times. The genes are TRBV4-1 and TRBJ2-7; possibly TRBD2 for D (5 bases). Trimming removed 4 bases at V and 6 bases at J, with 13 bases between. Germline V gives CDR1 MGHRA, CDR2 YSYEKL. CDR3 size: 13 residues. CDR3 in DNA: TGCGCCAGCAGCCGGACGACGGGAATCGAGCAGTACTTC. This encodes CASSRTTGIEQYF.

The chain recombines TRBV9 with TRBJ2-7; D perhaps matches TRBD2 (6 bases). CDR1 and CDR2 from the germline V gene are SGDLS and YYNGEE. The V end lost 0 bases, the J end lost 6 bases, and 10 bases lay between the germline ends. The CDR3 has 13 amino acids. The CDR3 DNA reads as TGTGCCAGCAGCGTAGTTTGGAGGGGCGAGCAGTACTTC. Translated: CASSVVWRGEQYF.

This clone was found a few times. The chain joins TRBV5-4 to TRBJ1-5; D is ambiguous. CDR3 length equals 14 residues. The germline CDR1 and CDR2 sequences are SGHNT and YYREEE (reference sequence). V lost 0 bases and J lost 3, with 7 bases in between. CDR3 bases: TGTGCCAGCAGCTTGGCCCCTATCAATCAGCCCCAGCATTTT. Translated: CASSLAPINQPQHF. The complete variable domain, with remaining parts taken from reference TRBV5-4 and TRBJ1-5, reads ETGVTQSPTHLIKTRGQQVTLRCSSQSGHNTVSWYQQALGQGPQFIFQYYREEENGRGNFPPRFSGLQFPNYSSELNVNALELDDSALYLCASSLAPINQPQHFGDGTRLSIL.

This chain's CDR3 is CASSSRDRGFPEAFF. The CDR3 nucleotides read TGTGCCAGCAGCTCCCGGGACAGGGGGTTTCCTGAAGCTTTCTTT. The gene calls are TRBV5-4 and TRBJ1-1, with 11 bases lining up with TRBD1. This CDR3 is 15 amino acids long. V dropped 3 bases and J dropped 6; count of bases not matched to a gene: 7. In germline, CDR1 is SGHNT, CDR2 YYREEE (reference sequence).

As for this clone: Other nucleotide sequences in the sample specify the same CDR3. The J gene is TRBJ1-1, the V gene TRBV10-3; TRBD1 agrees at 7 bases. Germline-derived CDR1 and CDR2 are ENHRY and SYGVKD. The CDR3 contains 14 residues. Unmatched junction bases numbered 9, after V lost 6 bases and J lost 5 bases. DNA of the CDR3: TGTGCCATCAGCGTTCGTCAGGGGGAGACTGAAGCTTTCTTT. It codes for CAISVRQGETEAFF.

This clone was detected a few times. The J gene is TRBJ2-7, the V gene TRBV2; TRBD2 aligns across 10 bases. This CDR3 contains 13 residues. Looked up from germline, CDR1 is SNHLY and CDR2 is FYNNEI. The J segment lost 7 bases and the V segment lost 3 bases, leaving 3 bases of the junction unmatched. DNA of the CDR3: TGTGCCAGCAGTGAGCTAGCGGGAGCGGAGCAGTACTTC. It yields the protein CASSELAGAEQYF.

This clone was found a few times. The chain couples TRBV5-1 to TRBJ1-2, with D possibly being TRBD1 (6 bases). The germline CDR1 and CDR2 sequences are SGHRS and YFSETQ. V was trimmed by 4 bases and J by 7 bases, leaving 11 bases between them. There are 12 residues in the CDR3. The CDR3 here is CASSDTGPGYTF. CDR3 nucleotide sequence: TGCGCCAGCAGCGATACAGGGCCTGGCTACACCTTC.

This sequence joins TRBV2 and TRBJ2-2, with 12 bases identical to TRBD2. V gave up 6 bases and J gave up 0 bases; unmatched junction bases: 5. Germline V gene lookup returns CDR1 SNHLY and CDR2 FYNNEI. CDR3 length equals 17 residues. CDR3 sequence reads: CASRDLAGGANTGELFF. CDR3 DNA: TGTGCCAGCAGGGACCTAGCGGGAGGGGCGAACACCGGGGAGCTGTTTTTT.

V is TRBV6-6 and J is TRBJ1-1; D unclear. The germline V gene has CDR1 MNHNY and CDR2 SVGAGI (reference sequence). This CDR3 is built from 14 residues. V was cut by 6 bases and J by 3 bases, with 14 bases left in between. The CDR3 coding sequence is TGTGCCAGCAGAAAAGGCCCCGGGGACACTGAAGCTTTCTTT. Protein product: CASRKGPGDTEAFF.

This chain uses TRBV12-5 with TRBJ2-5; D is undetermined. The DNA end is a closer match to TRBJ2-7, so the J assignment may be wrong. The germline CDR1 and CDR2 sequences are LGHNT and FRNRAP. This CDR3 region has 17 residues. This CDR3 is CASGLGHTEQGSYEQYF. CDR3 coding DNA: TGTGCTAGTGGTTTGGGCCACACAGAACAAGGATCCTACGAGCAGTACTTC.

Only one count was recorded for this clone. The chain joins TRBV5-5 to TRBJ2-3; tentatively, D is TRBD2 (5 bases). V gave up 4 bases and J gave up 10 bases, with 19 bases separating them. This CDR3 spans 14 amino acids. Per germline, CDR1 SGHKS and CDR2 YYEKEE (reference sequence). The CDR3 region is CASSPGIQRAAQYF. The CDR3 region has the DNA TGTGCCAGCAGCCCTGGGATTCAACGAGCGGCGCAGTATTTT.

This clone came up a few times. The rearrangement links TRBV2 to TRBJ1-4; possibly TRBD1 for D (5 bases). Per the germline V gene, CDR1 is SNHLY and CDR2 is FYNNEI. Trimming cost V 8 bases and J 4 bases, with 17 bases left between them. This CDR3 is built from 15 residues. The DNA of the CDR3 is TGTGCCAGCCGTGCCACGGCGGGACTTAATGAAAAACTGTTTTTT. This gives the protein CASRATAGLNEKLFF.

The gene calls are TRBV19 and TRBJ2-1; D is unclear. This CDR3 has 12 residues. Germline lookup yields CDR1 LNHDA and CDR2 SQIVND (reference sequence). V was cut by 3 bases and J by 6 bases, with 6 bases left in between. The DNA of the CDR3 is TGTGCCAGTAGTATCGAGAGCAATGAGCAGTTCTTC. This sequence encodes CASSIESNEQFF.

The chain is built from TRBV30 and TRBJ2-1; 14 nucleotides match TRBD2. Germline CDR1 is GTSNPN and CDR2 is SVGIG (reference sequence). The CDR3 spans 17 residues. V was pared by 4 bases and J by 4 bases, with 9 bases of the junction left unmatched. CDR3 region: CAWTGGTSGSTYNEQFF. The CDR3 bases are TGTGCCTGGACCGGTGGGACTAGCGGGAGCACATACAATGAGCAGTTCTTC.

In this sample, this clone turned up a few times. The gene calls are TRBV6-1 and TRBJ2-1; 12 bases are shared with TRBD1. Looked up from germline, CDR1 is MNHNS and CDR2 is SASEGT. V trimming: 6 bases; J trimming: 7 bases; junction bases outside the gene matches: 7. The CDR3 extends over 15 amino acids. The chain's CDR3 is CASRPGTGGQNEQFF. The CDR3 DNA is TGTGCCAGCAGGCCCGGGACAGGGGGCCAGAATGAGCAGTTCTTC.

The CDR3 region is CASSPGGNRRGYGYTF. The CDR3 bases are TGTGCCAGCAGCCCTGGGGGAAATCGGAGGGGCTATGGCTACACCTTC. This rearrangement joins TRBV7-2 to TRBJ1-2, with D perhaps matching TRBD1 (5 bases). This CDR3 has 16 amino acids. Germline V gene sequence: CDR1 SGHTA, CDR2 FQGNSA. The ends were cut back, 5 bases at V and 4 bases at J, with 20 bases in the middle.

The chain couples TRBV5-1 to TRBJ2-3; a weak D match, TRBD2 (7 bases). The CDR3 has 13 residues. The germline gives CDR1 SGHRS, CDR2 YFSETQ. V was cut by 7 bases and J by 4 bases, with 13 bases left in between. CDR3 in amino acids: CASRGAGADTQYF. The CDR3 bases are TGCGCCAGCCGGGGGGCGGGAGCAGATACGCAGTATTTT.